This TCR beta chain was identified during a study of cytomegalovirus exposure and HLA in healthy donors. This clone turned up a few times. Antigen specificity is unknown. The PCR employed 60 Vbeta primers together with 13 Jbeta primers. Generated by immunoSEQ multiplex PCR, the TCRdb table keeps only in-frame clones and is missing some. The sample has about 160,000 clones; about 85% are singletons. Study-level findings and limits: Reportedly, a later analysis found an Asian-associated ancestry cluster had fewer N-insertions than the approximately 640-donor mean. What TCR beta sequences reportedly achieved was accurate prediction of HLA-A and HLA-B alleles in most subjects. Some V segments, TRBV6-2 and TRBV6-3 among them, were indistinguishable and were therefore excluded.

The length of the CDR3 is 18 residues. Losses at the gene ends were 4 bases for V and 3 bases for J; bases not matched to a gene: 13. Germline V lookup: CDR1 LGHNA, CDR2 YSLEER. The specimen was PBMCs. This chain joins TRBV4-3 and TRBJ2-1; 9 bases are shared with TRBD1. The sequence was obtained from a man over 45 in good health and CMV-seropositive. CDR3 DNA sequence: TGCGCCAGCAGCCTCGCCGGGACAGGGTTGGGTCTCTACAATGAGCAGTTCTTC. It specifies CASSLAGTGLGLYNEQFF.